This T cell receptor beta chain originates from a study of cytotoxic CD8 clonotypes in ibrutinib-treated CLL. Study conclusions and caveats: Baseline clonality, higher than in age-matched healthy donors, tracked circulating CD8+ T-cell counts.

The source of about 2 micrograms of genomic DNA for TCR beta libraries was cryopreserved PBMCs. Sequencing was designed to attain a depth spanning 1 in 200,000 to 1 in 1 million T cells. The assay was immunoSEQ multiplex PCR, and TCRdb's table has in-frame clones only and misses some. The sample has about 300,000 clones, over 60% seen once. CDR1 is MRHNA, CDR2 SNTAGT, per germline. This CDR3 is 15 amino acids long. About this clone: Antigen unknown. One end of the junction fails to match germline, which may point to a read error.

The source is a human donor with chronic lymphocytic leukemia. The V call is TRBV6-4, the J call TRBJ2-3, with a tentative D call TRBD2 (6 bases). The source was PBMCs, collected after 36 months of ibrutinib treatment. CDR3 sequence (DNA): TGTGCCAGCAGGGACTACCGCGGGGGCACAGATACGCAGTATTTT. Its protein product is CASRDYRGGTDTQYF.